These T cell receptor beta chains were read from a single sample in a study of blood T cells in healthy people across ages. Each CDR3 protein gets one entry after TCRdb re-called the 5' RACE reads with MiXCR. This sample has 780,000 or so distinct CDR3 sequences, with just over 55% found just once. Sequencing input: blood. Receptor source: a man aged 40-55 years in good health. The CDR3 runs from the conserved cysteine through the conserved F or W. The D gene is left open where the match is weak. Clone size, where shown, is once, few, many, or a class for clones that have expanded.

V: TRBV3-1; J: TRBJ2-1; size: NA; D: NA; CDR3: CASSQGGQPRNEQFF; DNA: TGTGCCAGCAGCCAAGGGGGGCAGCCGAGGAATGAGCAGTTCTTC
V: TRBV7-9; J: TRBJ1-2; size: NA; D: TRBD1; CDR3: CASSYNDRVWYGYTF; DNA: TGTGCCAGCAGCTATAACGACAGGGTATGGTATGGCTACACCTTC
V: TRBV20-1; J: TRBJ2-3; size: NA; D: TRBD1; CDR3: CSARDPRDSNTDTQYF; DNA: TGCAGTGCTAGAGACCCCCGGGACAGTAACACAGATACGCAGTATTTT
V: TRBV12-3/TRBV12-4; J: TRBJ2-1; size: NA; D: TRBD1; CDR3: CASSLGTGMLDEQFF; DNA: TGTGCCAGCAGTTTAGGGACAGGGATGTTAGATGAGCAGTTCTTC
V: TRBV7-2; J: TRBJ1-1; size: NA; D: NA; CDR3: CASSLTEDTEAFF; DNA: TGTGCCAGCAGCTTGACCGAGGACACTGAAGCTTTCTTT
V: TRBV20-1; J: TRBJ1-4; size: few; D: TRBD1; CDR3: CSARDRQGWTNEKLFF; DNA: TGCAGTGCTAGAGACCGACAGGGTTGGACTAATGAAAAACTGTTTTTT
V: TRBV6-6; J: TRBJ2-6; size: NA; D: NA; CDR3: CASRTRVASGANVLTF; DNA: TGTGCCAGCAGAACCAGGGTAGCGTCTGGGGCCAACGTCCTGACTTTC
V: TRBV7-9; J: TRBJ2-5; size: NA; D: NA; CDR3: CASSLLRNQETQYF; DNA: TGTGCCAGCAGCTTATTACGGAACCAAGAGACCCAGTACTTC
V: TRBV6-2/TRBV6-3; J: TRBJ1-5; size: NA; D: TRBD1; CDR3: CASRPGQLNQPQHF; DNA: TGTGCCAGCAGACCGGGACAGCTAAATCAGCCCCAGCATTTT
V: TRBV20-1; J: TRBJ2-3; size: NA; D: NA; CDR3: CSAPKGGITDTQYF; DNA: TGCAGTGCCCCGAAGGGGGGAATCACAGATACGCAGTATTTT
V: TRBV29-1; J: TRBJ1-2; size: NA; D: TRBD1; CDR3: CSVEDSPWDRGDGYTF; DNA: TGCAGCGTTGAAGATAGCCCCTGGGACAGGGGTGATGGCTACACCTTC
V: TRBV28; J: TRBJ2-7; size: NA; D: NA; CDR3: CASSFSDSLNEQYF; DNA: TGTGCCAGCAGTTTTTCTGACAGCTTGAACGAGCAGTACTTC
V: TRBV13; J: TRBJ2-3; size: few; D: NA; CDR3: CASSPFGTPGTDTQYF; DNA: TGTGCCAGCAGCCCCTTCGGGACGCCAGGGACAGATACGCAGTATTTT
V: TRBV6-1; J: TRBJ2-5; size: NA; D: TRBD1; CDR3: CATLDRADSSGVNGQYF; DNA: TGTGCCACCCTGGACAGGGCAGACTCCAGCGGAGTGAATGGGCAGTACTTC
V: TRBV27; J: TRBJ2-3; size: once; D: NA; CDR3: CASSLAFTAYTDTQYF; DNA: TGTGCCAGCAGTTTAGCTTTTACAGCCTACACAGATACGCAGTATTTT
V: TRBV29-1; J: TRBJ2-5; size: NA; D: TRBD1; CDR3: CSVEGQGVGEEQYF; DNA: TGCAGCGTTGAGGGACAGGGTGTCGGAGAGGAGCAGTACTTC
V: TRBV6-2/TRBV6-3; J: TRBJ2-7; size: NA; D: NA; CDR3: CASKESSYEQYF; DNA: TGTGCTTCCAAGGAAAGCTCCTACGAGCAGTACTTC
V: TRBV24-1; J: TRBJ2-5; size: few; D: NA; CDR3: CATSDPTTRGVQETQYF; DNA: TGTGCCACCAGTGATCCCACCACCAGGGGAGTGCAAGAGACCCAGTACTTC
V: TRBV20-1; J: TRBJ2-7; size: NA; D: NA; CDR3: CSAREPGQTYEQYF; DNA: TGCAGTGCTAGGGAGCCAGGGCAGACCTACGAGCAGTACTTC
V: TRBV7-2; J: TRBJ2-3; size: NA; D: NA; CDR3: CASSLALGDTQYF; DNA: TGTGCCAGCAGCCTGGCGTTGGGAGATACGCAGTATTTT
V: TRBV6-5; J: TRBJ2-3; size: NA; D: NA; CDR3: CASSYSTLRSDTQYF; DNA: TGTGCCAGCAGTTACTCGACTCTAAGATCAGATACGCAGTATTTT
V: TRBV10-3; J: TRBJ2-1; size: few; D: NA; CDR3: CAISEGRENEQFF; DNA: TGTGCCATCAGTGAGGGCAGGGAGAATGAGCAGTTCTTC
V: TRBV11-1; J: TRBJ2-7; size: NA; D: NA; CDR3: CASSPDWRGYEQYF; DNA: TGTGCCAGCAGTCCCGACTGGAGGGGCTACGAGCAGTACTTC
V: TRBV29-1; J: TRBJ2-1; size: many; D: TRBD2; CDR3: CSVVGAAAGVNNEQFF; DNA: TGCAGCGTTGTAGGTGCGGCAGCGGGGGTAAACAATGAGCAGTTCTTC
V: TRBV20-1; J: TRBJ2-7; size: NA; D: NA; CDR3: CSATNPSSYEQYF; DNA: TGCAGTGCAACTAACCCAAGCTCCTACGAGCAGTACTTC
V: TRBV20-1; J: TRBJ1-1; size: NA; D: NA; CDR3: CSAYGDANTEAFF; DNA: TGCAGTGCTTACGGGGATGCGAACACTGAAGCTTTCTTT
V: TRBV10-3; J: TRBJ2-7; size: NA; D: NA; CDR3: CAISSGLEDEQYF; DNA: TGTGCCATCAGTTCGGGATTAGAGGACGAGCAGTACTTC
V: TRBV4-1; J: TRBJ2-1; size: NA; D: NA; CDR3: CASSQDPGESYNEQFF; DNA: TGCGCCAGCAGCCAAGATCCAGGGGAGTCCTACAATGAGCAGTTCTTC
V: TRBV13; J: TRBJ2-3; size: few; D: NA; CDR3: CASSFGLATDTQYF; DNA: TGTGCCAGCAGCTTCGGCCTAGCAACAGATACGCAGTATTTT
V: TRBV27; J: TRBJ2-1; size: few; D: TRBD1; CDR3: CASSLTGGRYNEQFF; DNA: TGTGCCAGCAGTTTGACAGGGGGACGTTACAATGAGCAGTTCTTC
V: TRBV7-2; J: TRBJ2-1; size: NA; D: NA; CDR3: CASSGGSRIGDEQFF; DNA: TGTGCCAGCAGTGGGGGCTCCCGAATTGGCGATGAGCAGTTCTTC
V: TRBV4-2; J: TRBJ2-7; size: few; D: NA; CDR3: CASSQLVRDLWGLLREQYF; DNA: TGTGCCAGCAGCCAATTAGTCCGTGATTTGTGGGGCTTGCTTCGTGAGCAGTACTTC
V: TRBV6-4; J: TRBJ2-7; size: NA; D: NA; CDR3: CASSDDFESNEQYF; DNA: TGTGCCAGCAGTGATGATTTCGAGAGCAATGAGCAGTACTTC
V: TRBV21-1; J: TRBJ1-5; size: NA; D: NA; CDR3: CASSVRTGFRSNQPQHF; DNA: TGTGCCAGTAGCGTACGGACAGGGTTTCGAAGCAATCAGCCCCAGCATTTT
V: TRBV29-1; J: TRBJ2-1; size: few; D: NA; CDR3: CSQAGASGEQFF; DNA: TGCAGCCAAGCCGGGGCGTCCGGTGAGCAGTTCTTC